This T cell receptor beta chain stems from a study of T cell changes during pregnancy in multiple sclerosis. TCRdb's copy holds only in-frame clones and misses some; the assay was immunoSEQ multiplex PCR. The sample holds approximately 90,000 clones, 80% to 95% seen once. Germline V CDR1 and CDR2: MNHEY, SVGAGI. The CDR3 has 14 amino acids. V lost 6 bases to trimming and J lost 0 bases, with 10 bases between them. The TCR was taken from a female donor with multiple sclerosis, enrolled in a pregnancy study. The chain uses TRBV6-5 and TRBJ2-3, with a weak D call TRBD1 (6 bases). Source: peripheral blood, taken after pregnancy. The CDR3 loop reads CASRRTASTDTQYF. CDR3 bases: TGTGCCAGCAGGAGGACAGCTAGCACAGATACGCAGTATTTT.